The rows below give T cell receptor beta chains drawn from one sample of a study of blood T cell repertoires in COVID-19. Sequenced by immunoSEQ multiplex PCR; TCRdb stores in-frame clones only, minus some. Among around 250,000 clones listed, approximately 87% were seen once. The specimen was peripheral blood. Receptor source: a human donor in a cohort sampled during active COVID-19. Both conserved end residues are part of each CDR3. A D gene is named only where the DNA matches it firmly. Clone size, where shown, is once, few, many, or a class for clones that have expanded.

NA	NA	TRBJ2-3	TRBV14	CASSQVTGHTDTQYF	TGTGCCAGCAGCCAGGTCACAGGGCACACAGATACGCAGTATTTT
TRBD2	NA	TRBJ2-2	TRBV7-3	CASSTLVRGPGTSGSRAGELFF	TGTGCCAGCAGTACCCTCGTCCGGGGTCCCGGGACTAGCGGGAGTAGGGCCGGGGAGCTGTTTTTT
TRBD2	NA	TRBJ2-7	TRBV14	CASSQDPRASGSYEQYF	TGTGCCAGCAGCCAAGACCCCCGGGCTAGCGGGAGTTACGAGCAGTACTTC
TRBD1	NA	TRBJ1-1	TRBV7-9	CASSSGTEKAFF	TGTGCCAGCAGCTCTGGGACAGAGAAAGCTTTCTTT
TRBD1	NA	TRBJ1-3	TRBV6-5	CASSYRTGYGNTIYF	TGTGCCAGCAGTTATAGGACAGGTTATGGAAACACCATATATTTT
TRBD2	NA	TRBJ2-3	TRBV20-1	CSARGAGGGTDTQYF	TGCAGTGCTCGTGGAGCGGGAGGGGGCACAGATACGCAGTATTTT
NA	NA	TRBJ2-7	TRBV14	CASSQDDRQAHSYEQYF	TGTGCCAGCAGCCAAGACGATCGACAGGCGCATTCCTACGAGCAGTACTTC
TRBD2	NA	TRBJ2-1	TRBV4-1	CASTISGGYNEQFF	TGCGCCAGCACCATTAGCGGGGGTTACAATGAGCAGTTCTTC
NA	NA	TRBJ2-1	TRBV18	CASSPPNFRSSSYNEQFF	TGTGCCAGCTCACCACCAAATTTTAGGAGTAGCTCCTACAATGAGCAGTTCTTC
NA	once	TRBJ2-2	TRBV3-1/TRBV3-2	CASSQDDSYTGELFF	TGTGCCAGCAGCCAAGACGACAGCTACACCGGGGAGCTGTTTTTT
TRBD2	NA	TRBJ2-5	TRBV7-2	CASSLMAGGFETQYF	TGTGCCAGCAGCTTAATGGCGGGGGGGTTTGAGACCCAGTACTTC
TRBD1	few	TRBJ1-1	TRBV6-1	CASSERTGRNWGTEAFF	TGTGCCAGCAGTGAACGGACAGGGCGCAATTGGGGCACTGAAGCTTTCTTT
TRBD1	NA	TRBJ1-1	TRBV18	CASSPGQGAVNTEAFF	TGTGCCAGCTCACCAGGGCAGGGGGCGGTGAACACTGAAGCTTTCTTT
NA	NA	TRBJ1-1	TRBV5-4	CASSRFDGERAFF	TGTGCCAGCAGCCGTTTCGACGGGGAAAGAGCTTTCTTT
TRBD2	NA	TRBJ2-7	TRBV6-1	CASSDQLAGVYVTYEQYF	TGTGCCAGCAGTGATCAACTAGCGGGAGTGTATGTGACCTACGAGCAGTACTTC
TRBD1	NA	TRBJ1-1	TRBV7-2	CASSTRDRVRRTEAFF	TGTGCCAGCAGCACCCGGGACAGGGTTCGTCGGACTGAAGCTTTCTTT
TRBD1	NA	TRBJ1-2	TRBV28	CASSFYRTGIKGNYGYTF	TGTGCCAGCAGTTTTTATAGGACAGGAATTAAAGGGAACTATGGCTACACCTTC
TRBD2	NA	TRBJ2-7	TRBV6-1	CASSDASGRGDEQYF	TGTGCCAGCAGTGATGCTAGCGGGAGGGGGGACGAGCAGTACTTC
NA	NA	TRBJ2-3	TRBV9	CASSVVSTDTQYF	TGTGCCAGCAGCGTAGTTTCTACAGATACGCAGTATTTT
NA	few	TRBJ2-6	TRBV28	CASRGQSTGANVLTF	TGTGCCAGCAGGGGGCAGTCAACTGGGGCCAACGTCCTGACTTTC
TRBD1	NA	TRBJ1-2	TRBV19	CASNRQGRVYGYTF	TGTGCCAGTAACCGACAGGGCCGGGTGTATGGCTACACCTTC
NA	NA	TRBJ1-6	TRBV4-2	CASSQDRTANSPLHF	TGTGCCAGCAGCCAAGATAGGACAGCTAATTCACCCCTCCACTTT
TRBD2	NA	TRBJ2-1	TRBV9	CASSVDPLGRAINEQFF	TGTGCCAGCAGCGTAGACCCCCTCGGGAGGGCCATCAATGAGCAGTTCTTC
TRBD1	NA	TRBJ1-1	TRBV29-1	CSVGQGQGNTEAFF	TGCAGCGTTGGTCAGGGACAGGGGAACACTGAAGCTTTCTTT
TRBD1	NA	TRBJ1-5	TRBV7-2	CASSLPSGQGAQPQHF	TGTGCCAGCAGCTTACCGTCCGGACAGGGGGCTCAGCCCCAGCATTTT
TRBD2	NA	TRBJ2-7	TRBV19	CASSISGRHGREQYF	TGTGCCAGTAGTATAAGCGGGAGGCACGGTCGCGAGCAGTACTTC
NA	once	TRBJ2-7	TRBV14	CASSLLQRNSPSEQYF	TGTGCCAGCAGCCTACTCCAGCGAAATTCACCTTCCGAGCAGTACTTC
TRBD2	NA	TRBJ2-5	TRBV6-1	CASGVAGGPMETQYF	TGTGCCAGCGGTGTAGCGGGGGGGCCTATGGAAACCCAGTACTTC
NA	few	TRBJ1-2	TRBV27	CASSFVAGANYGYTF	TGTGCCAGCAGTTTCGTAGCCGGAGCTAACTATGGCTACACCTTC
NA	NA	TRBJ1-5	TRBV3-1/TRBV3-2	CASSLNMQGNQPQHF	TGTGCCAGCAGCCTGAACATGCAGGGCAATCAGCCCCAGCATTTT
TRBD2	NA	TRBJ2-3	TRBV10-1	CASSVLAGGPDTQYF	TGCGCCAGCAGTGTTCTAGCGGGGGGGCCGGATACGCAGTATTTT
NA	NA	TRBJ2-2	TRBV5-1	CASSPERSIGELFF	TGCGCCAGCAGCCCCGAGAGGTCCATCGGGGAGCTGTTTTTT
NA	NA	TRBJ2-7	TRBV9	CASSVAGQLTYEQYF	TGTGCCAGCAGCGTAGCAGGTCAGCTCACCTACGAGCAGTACTTC
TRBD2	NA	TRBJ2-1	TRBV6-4	CASSETSGIGNEQFF	TGTGCCAGCAGTGAAACGAGCGGGATCGGCAATGAGCAGTTCTTC
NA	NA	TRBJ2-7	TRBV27	CASSLIRGSGYEQYF	TGTGCCAGCAGCCTAATTCGGGGGTCGGGGTACGAGCAGTACTTC
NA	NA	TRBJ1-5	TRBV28	CASSLSGNQPQHF	TGTGCCAGCAGTTTGTCGGGCAATCAGCCCCAGCATTTT
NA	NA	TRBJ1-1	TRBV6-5	CASSWGVPMNTEAFF	TGTGCCAGCAGTTGGGGCGTACCGATGAACACTGAAGCTTTCTTT
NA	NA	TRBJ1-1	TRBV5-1	CASSLYYRNTEAFF	TGCGCCAGCAGCTTGTATTACAGAAACACTGAAGCTTTCTTT
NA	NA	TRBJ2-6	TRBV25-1	CASSETRGGTGANVLTF	TGTGCCAGCAGTGAGACACGCGGGGGCACTGGGGCCAACGTCCTGACTTTC
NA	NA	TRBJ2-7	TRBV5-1	CASSFPRTGNMNEQYF	TGCGCCAGCAGCTTCCCTCGAACAGGGAATATGAACGAGCAGTACTTC
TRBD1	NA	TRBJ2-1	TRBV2	CASRPRTGGGDEQFF	TGTGCCAGCAGACCCCGGACAGGGGGCGGGGATGAGCAGTTCTTC
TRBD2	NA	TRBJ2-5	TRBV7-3	CASSATSGRETQYF	TGTGCCAGCAGCGCGACTAGCGGGAGAGAGACCCAGTACTTC
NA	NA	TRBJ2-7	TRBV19	CASSIEGSGRVTYEQYF	TGTGCCAGTAGTATAGAGGGGTCGGGCAGGGTAACCTACGAGCAGTACTTC
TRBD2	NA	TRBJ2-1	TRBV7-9	CASSLSTSGLSYNEQFF	TGTGCCAGCAGCTTGTCGACTAGCGGGCTCTCCTACAATGAGCAGTTCTTC
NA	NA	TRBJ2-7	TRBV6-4	CASSGTCDTYEQYF	TGTGCCAGCAGTGGGACTTGTGATACCTACGAGCAGTACTTC
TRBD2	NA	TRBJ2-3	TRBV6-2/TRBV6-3	CASSKGTLWAASGRTDTQYF	TGTGCCAGCAGTAAGGGAACCCTCTGGGCTGCTAGCGGGAGGACAGATACGCAGTATTTT
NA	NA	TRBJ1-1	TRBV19	CASSMGGYTEAFF	TGTGCCAGTAGTATGGGAGGATACACTGAAGCTTTCTTT
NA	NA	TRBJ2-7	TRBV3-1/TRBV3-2	CASSQELAAYEQYF	TGTGCCAGCAGCCAAGAATTAGCCGCCTACGAGCAGTACTTC
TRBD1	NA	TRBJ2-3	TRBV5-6	CASSLLDRAYTDTQYF	TGTGCCAGCAGCCTATTGGACAGGGCCTACACAGATACGCAGTATTTT
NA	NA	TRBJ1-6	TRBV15	CATSRVARSVDNSPLHF	TGTGCCACCAGCAGGGTTGCCCGGAGCGTTGATAATTCACCCCTCCACTTT